The 32 T cell receptor beta chains reported below all come from one sample, sequenced in a study of vaccination and CD4 T cells after COVID-19 (dated by TCRdb to the early 2020s). These receptors are not linked to any known antigen. Library construction relied on PCR. Reads for this sample came from an Illumina iSeq 100. TCR sequencing of DNA from cultured CD4+ T cells used the Oncomine TCR Beta short-read assay at the Johns Hopkins FTIC core. TCRdb redid the processing of the public reads, applying fastp at Q25 and MiXCR, and retained in-frame beta chains. Rows are unified per CDR3 protein, each entry keeping the most common DNA and genes. This sample gives around 5,700 distinct CDR3 sequences in total; 25% to 35% of them show up just once. The biggest ten clones account for roughly 18% of the sample. Reading the label with the study, this specimen's treatment or condition is: approximately 11-day PBMC culture with coronavirus spike peptide pools or control peptides (ViraFEST assay). CD4+ T cells from unexposed donors were collected before the COVID-19 pandemic (2011-2018).

Sequencing was performed on CD4+ T cells from blood, cultured in vitro. These receptors were obtained from a human donor in good health.

This clonotype was seen only a few times. V gene TRBV7-3 combines with J gene TRBJ2-3; D may be TRBD1 or TRBD2 (5 bases each). The CDR3 extends over 15 amino acids. CDR1 SGHTA and CDR2 FQGTGA come from the germline V gene. Trimming left V 5 bases short and J 2 bases short, with 14 bases between. The CDR3: CASSLNPGPTDTQYF. The CDR3 DNA is TGTGCCAGCAGCCTAAACCCGGGGCCCACAGATACGCAGTATTTT.

The genes are TRBV20-1 and TRBJ1-2; no firm D call. The germline V gene has CDR1 DFQATT and CDR2 SNEGSKA (reference sequence). CDR3 size: 15 residues. Deletions cut 3 bases from V and 7 bases from J, with 21 bases between. The CDR3, as DNA: TGCAGTGCTAGCGCCGGGCCGGCCGATTACTTTGGCTACACCTTC. Translation gives CSASAGPADYFGYTF.

The rearrangement joins TRBV29-1 to TRBJ2-5; D possibly matches TRBD1 or TRBD2 (5 bases each). Trimming cost V 4 bases and J 1 base, with 10 bases left between them. The CDR3 spans 13 residues. Germline lookup yields CDR1 SQVTM and CDR2 ANQGSEA. The CDR3 reads CSVARGPQETQYF. The CDR3 DNA sequence: TGCAGCGTTGCCCGGGGACCCCAAGAGACCCAGTACTTC.

V and J are TRBV7-3 and TRBJ2-3; TRBD2 aligns across 8 bases. Germline-derived CDR1 and CDR2 are SGHTA and FQGTGA. The CDR3 loop spans 16 amino acids. V shed 5 bases and J 0 bases; nucleotides not matched to a gene: 7. The CDR3 sequence is CASSKGGGLSTDTQYF. DNA for the CDR3: TGTGCCAGCAGCAAAGGCGGGGGGTTAAGCACAGATACGCAGTATTTT.

In this sample, this clonotype is medium-sized (0.01 to 0.1%). The J gene is TRBJ1-5, the V gene TRBV6-1; D unclear. V lost 4 bases, J lost 5 bases, and 9 bases lay in between. The V gene's germline CDR1 is MNHNS and CDR2 SASEGT. The CDR3 covers 13 residues. The CDR3 protein is CASSGANHQPQHF. In nucleotides, the CDR3 is TGTGCCAGCAGTGGGGCTAATCATCAGCCCCAGCATTTT.

This clonotype turned up a few times. The rearrangement joins TRBV20-1 to TRBJ2-7; 8 bases are shared with TRBD1. V shed 7 bases, J shed 13 bases, and the junction held 18 bases outside the gene matches. CDR1 is DFQATT and CDR2 is SNEGSKA in the germline V gene (reference sequence). The CDR3 covers 13 residues. The CDR3 protein is CSVPIGIGTGIYF. DNA of the CDR3: TGCAGTGTTCCAATAGGGATTGGGACAGGAATTTACTTC.

This clonotype was seen a handful of times. The rearrangement joins TRBV24-1 to TRBJ1-2; D remains ambiguous. The CDR3 is made up of 15 amino acids. The V end lost 5 bases, the J end lost 6 bases, and 18 bases lay between the germline ends. In germline, CDR1 is KGHDR, CDR2 SFDVKD. The CDR3 protein is CATSGSRVLYDGYTF. CDR3 DNA: TGTGCCACCAGTGGATCGAGGGTGTTGTATGATGGCTACACCTTC.

The V gene is TRBV6-1, the J gene TRBJ2-1, with 10 bases matching TRBD2. The CDR3 length is 16 residues. V gave up 11 bases and J gave up 8 bases; unmatched junction bases: 18. Germline V CDR1 and CDR2: MNHNS, SASEGT. DNA of the CDR3: TGTGCCGGCAAAGTCCAGATAGCGGGGGGCGGGGATGAGCAGTTCTTC. Amino acids: CAGKVQIAGGGDEQFF.

The CDR3, as DNA: TGTGCCAGCAGAGAACAGGGAGGCGGAGAGACCCAGTACTTC. Encoded protein: CASREQGGGETQYF. The J gene is TRBJ2-5, the V gene TRBV2; D is possibly TRBD1 or TRBD2 (6 bases each). V lost 6 bases, J lost 4 bases, and 15 bases lay in between. From germline, CDR1 is SNHLY and CDR2 FYNNEI. This CDR3 has 14 amino acids.

This rearrangement joins TRBV6-1 to TRBJ1-6; D may be TRBD1 (5 bases). The CDR3 consists of 13 residues. The V gene lost 8 bases and the J gene lost 5 bases, with 10 bases spanning the gap. Germline lookup yields CDR1 MNHNS and CDR2 SASEGT. The CDR3, as DNA: TGTGCCAGCGCGACAGACAATAATTCACCCCTCCACTTT. It is translated as CASATDNNSPLHF.

The J gene is TRBJ2-7, the V gene TRBV2; unclear D gene. CDR1 and CDR2 from the germline V gene are SNHLY and FYNNEI. There are 16 residues in the CDR3. The V end was cut by 5 bases, the J end by 2 bases, with 19 bases between. CDR3 sequence (DNA): TGTGCCAGCAGTTACTCCTCCCCGGCGCGAACCTACGAGCAGTACTTC. It yields the protein CASSYSSPARTYEQYF.

In its sample, this clonotype ranks as medium-sized. CDR3 residues: CASSPYEGGSNQPQHF. The CDR3 coding sequence is TGTGCCAGCAGTCCCTACGAGGGGGGTAGCAATCAGCCCCAGCATTTT. The chain recombines TRBV6-1 with TRBJ1-5, with D possibly matching TRBD1 (6 bases). Germline CDR1 and CDR2: MNHNS and SASEGT. The CDR3 runs to 16 residues. Trimming removed 5 bases from V and 0 bases from J, with 14 bases in between.

This clonotype rates as medium-sized. The chain employs TRBV6-1 and TRBJ1-2; a possible D gene is TRBD1 (5 bases). There are 13 residues in the CDR3. V was cut by 5 bases and J by 4 bases, with 11 bases left in between. Germline loops: CDR1 MNHNS, CDR2 SASEGT. Here the CDR3 reads CASSKLRAYGYTF. The CDR3 DNA follows: TGTGCCAGCAGTAAACTCAGGGCCTATGGCTACACCTTC.

This clonotype was recorded only once. The CDR3 bases are TGTGCCAGCAGAAGGAAGGTAGGGCAAGAAGAGACCCAGTACTTC. Protein: CASRRKVGQEETQYF. The chain couples TRBV5-4 to TRBJ2-5; D gene uncertain. This CDR3 spans 15 amino acids. Germline V lookup: CDR1 SGHNT, CDR2 YYREEE (reference sequence). Trimming left V 5 bases short and J 3 bases short, with 17 bases between.

V and J are TRBV7-9 and TRBJ2-5, with 9 nucleotides matching TRBD2. Unmatched junction bases numbered 2, after V lost 5 bases and J lost 4 bases. Germline CDR1 is SEHNR and CDR2 is FQNEAQ (reference sequence). The CDR3 extends over 13 amino acids. Here the CDR3 reads CASSHSGGETQYF. The CDR3 nucleotides read TGTGCCAGCAGCCATAGCGGGGGAGAGACCCAGTACTTC.

V and J are TRBV7-2 and TRBJ2-3, with D perhaps matching TRBD2 (7 bases). The CDR3 is made up of 15 amino acids. V gave up 0 bases and J gave up 7 bases, with 14 bases separating them. CDR1 and CDR2 from the germline V gene are SGHTA and FQGNSA. This CDR3 reads CASSLAGGHDYTQYF. The CDR3 DNA reads TGTGCCAGCAGCTTAGCGGGGGGGCACGACTATACGCAGTATTTT. Drawing the rest from reference TRBV7-2 and TRBJ2-3, the complete variable domain is GAGVSQSPSNKVTEKGKDVELRCDPISGHTALYWYRQSLGQGLEFLIYFQGNSAPDKSGLPSDRFSAERTGGSVSTLTIQRTQQEDSAVYLCASSLAGGHDYTQYFGPGTRLTVL.

The V and J genes are TRBV9 and TRBJ1-5; weak D call: TRBD1 (5 bases). The length of the CDR3 is 13 residues. CDR1 and CDR2 (germline): SGDLS, YYNGEE. Trimming shortened V by 4 bases and J by 4 bases, and 9 bases separated the two germline ends. The CDR3 coding sequence is TGTGCCAGCAGCCCGACAGCTAATCAGCCCCAGCATTTT. Encoded protein: CASSPTANQPQHF.

This clonotype has more than one count but fewer than ten. The V call is TRBV5-4, the J call TRBJ2-5; the D gene is possibly TRBD1 (7 bases). The length of the CDR3 is 17 residues. V was clipped by 3 bases and J by 3 bases, with 21 bases between them. The germline V gene encodes CDR1 SGHNT and CDR2 YYREEE (reference sequence). The CDR3: CASSSPAGQGDEETQYF. The CDR3 DNA reads TGTGCCAGCAGCTCCCCCGCGGGGCAGGGGGACGAAGAGACCCAGTACTTC.

This chain links TRBV6-1 with TRBJ1-1; 9 bases are a match to TRBD1. Germline V gene lookup returns CDR1 MNHNS and CDR2 SASEGT. V trimming: 7 bases; J trimming: 4 bases; junction bases outside the gene matches: 10. The CDR3 is 15 amino acids. CDR3 protein: CASKNEQGQGTEAFF. CDR3 in DNA: TGTGCCAGCAAGAACGAACAGGGACAGGGCACTGAAGCTTTCTTT.

This clonotype is classed as medium-sized. The rearrangement uses TRBV7-3 and TRBJ2-2; TRBD2 matches 8 bases. After removal of 5 bases from V and 1 base from J, the junction contained 3 bases not matched to a gene. CDR3 length: 15 residues. Germline V gene data show CDR1 as SGHTA and CDR2 as FQGTGA. The CDR3 region has the DNA TGTGCCAGCAGCCTGAGCGGGGGGAACACCGGGGAGCTGTTTTTT. This translates into CASSLSGGNTGELFF.

The genes are TRBV7-2 and TRBJ2-7; 8 bases are shared with TRBD2. This CDR3 is built from 14 residues. Germline V gene data show CDR1 as SGHTA and CDR2 as FQGNSA. Losses at the gene ends were 6 bases for V and 9 bases for J; bases not matched to a gene: 13. The CDR3 reads CASRQAGDFIRQYF. Written as DNA, the CDR3 is TGTGCCAGCAGGCAAGCGGGGGATTTTATCCGGCAGTACTTC.

The chain carries TRBV6-5 and TRBJ1-5; D not certain. The V gene lost 4 bases and the J gene lost 3 bases, with 7 bases spanning the gap. Germline CDR1 and CDR2: MNHEY and SVGAGI. CDR3 length equals 13 residues. The CDR3 sequence is CASSSGYNQPQHF. CDR3 coding DNA: TGTGCCAGCAGTTCGGGTTACAATCAGCCCCAGCATTTT.

This rearrangement joins TRBV7-3 to TRBJ2-1; 7 nucleotides line up with TRBD2. Trimming removed 2 bases from V and 3 bases from J; junction bases left unmatched: 4. The length of the CDR3 is 15 residues. Germline CDR1 and CDR2: SGHTA and FQGTGA. The CDR3 nucleotides are TGTGCCAGCAGCTTAGGCGGGGGAAGCTACAATGAGCAGTTCTTC. Its translation: CASSLGGGSYNEQFF.

This clonotype has more than one count but fewer than ten. As DNA, the CDR3 is TGTGCCAGCAGTGTGGGGACAGTTGAAGCTTTCTTT. Amino acid sequence: CASSVGTVEAFF. V is TRBV25-1 and J is TRBJ1-1; 7 bases align to TRBD1. Germline V gives CDR1 MGHDK, CDR2 SYGVNS. This CDR3 contains 12 residues. The junction had 3 bases not matched to a gene; V was cut back by 4 bases and J by 7 bases.

V is TRBV6-4 and J is TRBJ2-3, with 15 bases lining up with TRBD2. The germline CDR1 and CDR2 sequences are MRHNA and SNTAGT. V was pared by 8 bases and J by 2 bases, with 2 bases of the junction left unmatched. The CDR3 consists of 15 residues. CDR3 sequence reads: CASRTSGGATDTQYF. CDR3 nucleotide sequence: TGTGCCAGCCGGACTAGCGGGGGGGCCACAGATACGCAGTATTTT.

V usage is TRBV5-5 and J usage is TRBJ1-5, with TRBD1 matching over 7 bases. CDR1 SGHKS and CDR2 YYEKEE come from the germline V gene (reference sequence). After removal of 4 bases from V and 3 bases from J, the junction contained 7 bases not matched to a gene. The CDR3 length is 15 residues. The CDR3 nucleotides read TGTGCCAGCAGCGGGGGGGGACAGCTCAATCAGCCCCAGCATTTT. As protein: CASSGGGQLNQPQHF. The full variable domain, completed using reference TRBV5-5 and TRBJ1-5, is DAGVTQSPTHLIKTRGQQVTLRCSPISGHKSVSWYQQVLGQGPQFIFQYYEKEERGRGNFPDRFSARQFPNYSSELNVNALLLGDSALYLCASSGGGQLNQPQHFGDGTRLSIL.

The chain links TRBV7-9 to TRBJ1-1, with D possibly matching TRBD1 (6 bases). From germline, CDR1 is SEHNR and CDR2 FQNEAQ (reference sequence). V lost 2 bases and J lost 3, with 10 bases in between. CDR3 size: 14 residues. The CDR3 nucleotides read TGTGCCAGCAGCTTATCAGGGGCGGACACTGAAGCTTTCTTT. As protein: CASSLSGADTEAFF.

The chain has TRBV3-1 and TRBJ1-2; no reliable D call. The CDR3 is made up of 14 amino acids. With 0 bases removed from V and 5 bases from J, the gap between germline ends came to 10 bases. Germline V gives CDR1 LGHDT, CDR2 YNNKEL (reference sequence). CDR3 in DNA: TGTGCCAGCAGCCAAGAAACAGCCACTTATGGCTACACCTTC. This encodes CASSQETATYGYTF.

This clonotype appeared once. This chain connects TRBV9 to TRBJ1-2; 7 nucleotides match TRBD1. V lost 4 bases, J lost 5 bases, and 14 bases stayed unmatched. The CDR3 has 16 amino acids. Germline CDR1 reads SGDLS; CDR2 reads YYNGEE. CDR3 residues: CASSQGSRSGGYGYTF. In DNA, the CDR3 is TGTGCCAGCAGCCAGGGGTCTAGATCAGGGGGATATGGCTACACCTTC.

This clonotype was found a few times. The chain combines TRBV6-1 with TRBJ2-7, with 7 bases fitting TRBD1. J gave up 0 bases and V 8 bases, and 7 bases lay outside the gene matches. This CDR3 has 14 amino acids. Germline CDR1 is MNHNS and CDR2 is SASEGT. The CDR3 DNA reads as TGTGCCAGCTGGCGGACAGGATCCTCCTACGAGCAGTACTTC. This encodes CASWRTGSSYEQYF.

The chain joins TRBV10-2 to TRBJ1-5; D perhaps matches TRBD1 (5 bases). V shed 6 bases and J shed 0 bases, with 24 bases lying between them. The CDR3 has 19 amino acids. Germline V gene lookup returns CDR1 WSHSY and CDR2 SAAADI. In DNA form, the CDR3 reads TGCGCCAGCAGGAGGGGAGGGCAGGCAACCTCTCGTAGCAATCAGCCCCAGCATTTT. Its protein is CASRRGGQATSRSNQPQHF.

This clonotype was counted between two and nine times. The chain employs TRBV7-9 and TRBJ1-2, with D possibly matching TRBD1 (6 bases). V shed 5 bases and J shed 5 bases, with 21 bases lying between them. Germline lookup yields CDR1 SEHNR and CDR2 FQNEAQ (reference sequence). CDR3 size: 16 residues. This CDR3 is CASSQNDRGGKYGYTF. DNA for the CDR3: TGTGCCAGCAGCCAGAATGACAGAGGGGGAAAATATGGCTACACCTTC. Combining the CDR3 with reference TRBV7-9 and TRBJ1-2 gives the whole variable domain DTGVSQNPRHKITKRGQNVTFRCDPISEHNRLYWYRQTLGQGPEFLTYFQNEAQLEKSRLLSDRFSAERPKGSFSTLEIQRTEQGDSAMYLCASSQNDRGGKYGYTFGSGTRLTVV.